Below are 19 T cell receptor beta chains sequenced from a single sample in a study of T cell repertoires in cytomegalovirus infection. TCRdb reprocessed the reads with MiXCR, giving one entry per CDR3 protein. The profile covers about 140,000 distinct CDR3 sequences, with 25% to 35% appearing a single time and 45% to 60% taken by the ten largest. Antigens for these TCRs are unknown. The sample in question was CD8+ T cells from cultured PBMCs, obtained from culture after CMV antigen stimulation. The origin of the receptors is a human donor in good health (CMV status not recorded). Some clones in this sample may be carry-over from other donors' samples.

This clonotype was counted at least ten times. J is TRBJ2-7 and V is TRBV5-4; tentative D call: TRBD2 (6 bases). Germline loops: CDR1 SGHNT, CDR2 YYREEE (reference sequence). Trimming took off 4 bases at V and 0 bases at J, with 8 bases between the two ends. This CDR3 contains 13 residues. The CDR3 loop reads CASSGGISYEQYF. CDR3 DNA sequence: TGTGCCAGCAGCGGGGGGATCTCCTACGAGCAGTACTTC.

This clonotype appeared many times. The V and J genes are TRBV12-3 or TRBV12-4 and TRBJ2-2; D gene unclear. The CDR3 totals 11 residues. V shed 2 bases and J shed 6 bases, with 1 base lying between them. The CDR3 DNA sequence: TGTGCCAGCAGTTTACCCGGGGAGCTGTTTTTT. It translates to CASSLPGELFF.

The chain is built from TRBV24-1 and TRBJ2-2, with D tentatively TRBD2 (5 bases). CDR1 KGHDR and CDR2 SFDVKD come from the germline V gene. V dropped 1 base and J dropped 5 bases, with 7 bases sitting between them. The CDR3 contains 14 residues. In DNA, the CDR3 is TGTGCCACCAGTGATTTACCGGGGACCGGGGAGCTGTTTTTT. It is translated as CATSDLPGTGELFF.

Only a few counts were recorded for this clonotype. V is TRBV20-1 and J is TRBJ1-6; no reliable D call. The CDR3 is 18 residues long. Germline V lookup: CDR1 DFQATT, CDR2 SNEGSKA (reference sequence). V was pared by 0 bases and J by 0 bases, with 15 bases between. The CDR3 loop reads CSARDRTGQSSYNSPLHF. In DNA form, the CDR3 reads TGCAGTGCTAGAGATCGTACCGGGCAGAGCTCCTATAATTCACCCCTCCACTTT.

The chain joins TRBV27 to TRBJ2-5, with 9 bases aligning to TRBD2. Germline V gives CDR1 MNHEY, CDR2 SMNVEV (reference sequence). This CDR3 is built from 16 residues. The J segment lost 7 bases and the V segment lost 0 bases, leaving 9 bases of the junction unmatched. CDR3 region: CASSLSSSGGFGTQYF. The DNA of the CDR3 is TGTGCCAGCAGTTTATCGAGTAGCGGGGGCTTCGGGACCCAGTACTTC.

The chain uses TRBV27 and TRBJ2-7; 9 bases align to TRBD1. The CDR3 extends over 16 amino acids. The V and J ends lost 5 bases and 1 base, in that order; junction bases with no gene match: 9. CDR1 is MNHEY, CDR2 SMNVEV, per germline (reference sequence). The DNA for the CDR3 is TGTGCCAGCAGTCCATCCGGGACAGGGAGGTCCTACGAGCAGTACTTC. It codes for CASSPSGTGRSYEQYF.

This sequence joins TRBV13 and TRBJ1-6; 12 positions agree with TRBD1. The ends lost 5 bases at V and 9 bases at J; junction bases unmatched: 2. The CDR3 length is 14 residues. Germline V CDR1 and CDR2: PRHDT, FYEKMQ (reference sequence). The CDR3 DNA sequence: TGTGCCAGCAGCCCGGGACAGGGGGCTTCACCCCTCCACTTT. Translating it yields CASSPGQGASPLHF.

This chain joins TRBV7-9 and TRBJ2-1; 10 bases fit TRBD2. This CDR3 has 14 amino acids. V gave up 6 bases and J gave up 5 bases; unmatched junction bases: 4. The germline V gene has CDR1 SEHNR and CDR2 FQNEAQ (reference sequence). CDR3 in DNA: TGTGCCAGCAGACCCAGCGGGGGGGACAATGAGCAGTTCTTC. Translated: CASRPSGGDNEQFF.

Only a few counts were recorded for this clonotype. V usage is TRBV10-3 and J usage is TRBJ1-1; D is undetermined. CDR3 length equals 15 residues. V was shortened by 4 bases and J by 1 base, with 13 bases between the two germline ends. CDR1 and CDR2 (germline): ENHRY, SYGVKD. CDR3 protein: CAISGGEGWNTEAFF. The CDR3 coding sequence is TGTGCCATCAGTGGCGGGGAAGGGTGGAACACTGAAGCTTTCTTT.

This sequence joins TRBV7-9 and TRBJ1-1, with 9 bases matching TRBD1. The V segment lost 4 bases and the J segment 5 bases; nucleotides outside the gene matches: 5. The CDR3 totals 14 residues. Per the germline V gene, CDR1 is SEHNR and CDR2 is FQNEAQ (reference sequence). Here the CDR3 reads CASSSLGTGTEAFF. The CDR3 nucleotides read TGTGCCAGCAGCTCGCTTGGGACAGGGACTGAAGCTTTCTTT. The full variable domain, with the rest looked up from reference TRBV7-9 and TRBJ1-1, is DTGVSQNPRHKITKRGQNVTFRCDPISEHNRLYWYRQTLGQGPEFLTYFQNEAQLEKSRLLSDRFSAERPKGSFSTLEIQRTEQGDSAMYLCASSSLGTGTEAFFGQGTRLTVV.

In its sample, this clonotype was seen a few times. The chain uses TRBV4-1 and TRBJ1-1; TRBD1 aligns across 11 bases. From germline, CDR1 is MGHRA and CDR2 YSYEKL. This CDR3 comprises 15 residues. V dropped 4 bases and J dropped 7; count of bases not matched to a gene: 8. As DNA, the CDR3 is TGCGCCAGCAGCCCAGGACAGGGGGCTGTCGATGAAGCTTTCTTT. Amino acids: CASSPGQGAVDEAFF.

This sequence joins TRBV5-6 and TRBJ2-4, with TRBD1 matching 8 bases. The CDR3 runs 20 residues. Germline trimming cut 1 base from V and 1 base from J; bases unmatched to any gene: 16. Germline CDR1 SGHDT, CDR2 YYEEEE. CDR3 sequence: CASSLLFPLRTGGAKNIQYF. CDR3 in DNA: TGTGCCAGCAGCTTGCTGTTCCCCCTTCGTACAGGGGGTGCCAAAAACATTCAGTACTTC.

This clonotype was found a few times. The chain carries TRBV19 and TRBJ2-6, with 8 nucleotides matching TRBD1. This CDR3 spans 17 amino acids. Germline assignment: CDR1 LNHDA and CDR2 SQIVND (reference sequence). V shed 4 bases, J shed 4 bases, and the junction held 9 bases outside the gene matches. The CDR3 DNA is TGTGCCAGTAGTACGCGACAGGGGATGCCCGGGGCCAACGTCCTGACTTTC. Amino acid sequence: CASSTRQGMPGANVLTF.

This sequence joins TRBV2 and TRBJ2-2; TRBD2 matches 7 bases. Germline V gene data show CDR1 as SNHLY and CDR2 as FYNNEI. The V gene end was trimmed by 3 bases and the J gene end by 4 bases; junction bases not matched to a gene: 5. The CDR3 has 15 amino acids. The CDR3 protein is CASSEGGEVTGELFF. CDR3 in DNA: TGTGCCAGCAGTGAGGGGGGGGAGGTCACCGGGGAGCTGTTTTTT.

This clonotype was picked up many times. The CDR3 nucleotides are TGTGCCAGCACCTTAGCGGGGAAGGGCACAGATACGCAGTATTTT. Its protein is CASTLAGKGTDTQYF. The chain links TRBV12-3 or TRBV12-4 to TRBJ2-3, with 8 positions matching TRBD2. V shed 7 bases, J shed 1 base, and the junction held 7 bases outside the gene matches. This CDR3 spans 15 amino acids.

The V call is TRBV20-1, the J call TRBJ2-2; TRBD2 is a possible D gene (5 bases). Trimming took off 0 bases at V and 3 bases at J, with 8 bases between the two ends. The CDR3 consists of 14 residues. CDR1 DFQATT and CDR2 SNEGSKA come from the germline V gene (reference sequence). As DNA, the CDR3 is TGCAGTGCTAGAGATCGGAGGCACACCGGGGAGCTGTTTTTT. Amino acid sequence: CSARDRRHTGELFF.

This clonotype has a handful of counts. The chain combines TRBV3-1 with TRBJ2-5, with 9 bases lining up with TRBD2. The germline V gene has CDR1 LGHDT and CDR2 YNNKEL (reference sequence). The CDR3 has 17 amino acids. V gave up 0 bases and J gave up 0 bases; unmatched junction bases: 5. The CDR3 loop reads CASSQDESGRYQETQYF. The CDR3, as DNA: TGTGCCAGCAGCCAAGATGAAAGCGGGAGGTACCAAGAGACCCAGTACTTC.

About this clonotype: The junction and the germline gene differ at one end; a read error may be behind it. The CDR3 sequence is CASSPTGPSEKLLF. As DNA, the CDR3 is TGTGCCAGCAGTCCGACAGGACCGTCGGAAAAACTGTTGTTT. The chain employs TRBV12-3 or TRBV12-4 and TRBJ1-4; tentative D call: TRBD1 (6 bases). CDR3 length: 14 residues.

The chain recombines TRBV12-3 or TRBV12-4 with TRBJ1-2, with TRBD1 as a possible D gene (6 bases). The CDR3 spans 13 residues. The V and J ends lost 3 bases and 6 bases respectively, with 11 bases between them. In DNA form, the CDR3 reads TGTGCCAGCAGTTTCGGGGAGGGGGATGGCTACACCTTC. Translation: CASSFGEGDGYTF.